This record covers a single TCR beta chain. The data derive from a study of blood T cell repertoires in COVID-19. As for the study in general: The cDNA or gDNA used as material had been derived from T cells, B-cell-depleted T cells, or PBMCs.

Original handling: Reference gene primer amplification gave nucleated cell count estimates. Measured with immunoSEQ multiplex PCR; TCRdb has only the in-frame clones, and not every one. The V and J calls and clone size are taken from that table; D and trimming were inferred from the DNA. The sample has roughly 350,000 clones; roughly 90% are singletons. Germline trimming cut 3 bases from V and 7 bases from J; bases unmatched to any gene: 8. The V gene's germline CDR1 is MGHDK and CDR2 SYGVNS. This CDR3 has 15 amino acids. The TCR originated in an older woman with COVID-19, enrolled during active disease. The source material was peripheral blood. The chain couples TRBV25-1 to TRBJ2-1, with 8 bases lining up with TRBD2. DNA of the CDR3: TGTGCCAGCAGTGATAACGGACTAGCCCAGAATGAGCAGTTCTTC. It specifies CASSDNGLAQNEQFF.